The source of this TCR beta chain is a study of T cell changes during pregnancy in multiple sclerosis. Here immunoSEQ multiplex PCR was the method, and the copy in TCRdb shows in-frame clones only, minus some. In the table there are approximately 36,000 clones, just over 90% of which are singletons. Sequenced material: CD4+ T cells from peripheral blood mononuclear cells, taken in the first trimester of pregnancy. The receptor's source is a female donor with multiple sclerosis, enrolled in a pregnancy study.

The CDR3: CASSYRRDTEAFF. The CDR3, as DNA: TGTGCCAGCAGTTACCGTCGGGACACTGAAGCTTTCTTT. The V and J genes are TRBV6-6 and TRBJ1-1; D unresolved. The CDR3 sequence is 13 residues long. Trimming stripped 2 bases from V and 3 bases from J, with 7 bases between. From germline, CDR1 is MNHNY and CDR2 SVGAGI (reference sequence).